This T cell receptor (beta chain) was identified during a study of PD-L1 blockade in urothelial cancer. Overall study: Anywhere from 0 to 3 prior chemotherapy regimens had been received by patients.

Study results and caveats: Pretreatment clonality of the blood TCR repertoire below the median was predictive of superior survival.

The ends lost 1 base at V and 9 bases at J; junction bases unmatched: 8. CDR1 and CDR2 (germline): LNHDA, SQIVND (reference sequence). The length of the CDR3 is 16 residues. Clones were sequenced by immunoSEQ multiplex PCR, and TCRdb holds only the in-frame ones, with some missing. The table has about 52,000 clones, approximately 80% seen once. This clone was observed once. Its antigen is as yet unknown. Sequenced material: PBMCs, taken around atezolizumab (anti-PD-L1) treatment. This chain connects TRBV19 to TRBJ2-1, with 11 bases lining up with TRBD2. The source is a man aged 35-49 years with urothelial cancer. CDR3 DNA: TGTGCCAGTAGTATAGTGCCTAGCGGGAGGCTCGGTGAGCAGTTCTTC. Amino acids: CASSIVPSGRLGEQFF.